This record concerns one T cell receptor (beta chain) sequence. Clones were read by immunoSEQ multiplex PCR, and TCRdb kept only the in-frame ones, dropping some. This sample carries around 310,000 clones, nearly 90% of them seen once, and the ten largest clones take roughly 1%. This specimen comes from a study of blood T cell repertoires in COVID-19. At the level of the study: From the United States, Italy and Spain came samples of acute and convalescent COVID-19.

The sequence derives from a woman aged 40 to 55 with COVID-19, enrolled during active disease. The material sequenced was peripheral blood.

The CDR3 loop reads CASSSPQGARGFF. CDR3 in DNA: TGTGCCAGCAGCTCACCACAGGGGGCGCGAGGGTTCTTC. The chain employs TRBV7-9 and TRBJ2-1; 9 bases align to TRBD1. CDR3 length equals 13 residues. Germline V CDR1 and CDR2: SEHNR, FQNEAQ (reference sequence). Unmatched junction bases numbered 10, after V lost 4 bases and J lost 15 bases.